Presented here are 22 T cell receptor beta chains from one specimen sequenced in a study of T-cell reconstitution after alpha-beta-depleted transplantation in children. Unique molecular identifiers featured in how the TCRbeta library was prepared. TCRdb reprocessed the PCR reads with MiXCR, giving one entry per CDR3 protein. The sample carries 250,000 to 400,000 distinct CDR3 sequences, 23% recorded once. The sequencing used PBMCs, mostly from graft donor cells, collected 180 days after TCRalphabeta/CD19-depleted stem cell transplant. These receptors originate from a male patient between 5 and 17 years old who had a stem cell transplant for acute lymphoblastic leukemia, so the T cells may come from the graft donor.

This clonotype occurred a few times. V is TRBV25-1 and J is TRBJ2-7; 8 nucleotides line up with TRBD1. The CDR3 spans 15 residues. Losses at the gene ends were 1 base for V and 2 bases for J; bases not matched to a gene: 4. Germline-derived CDR1 and CDR2 are MGHDK and SYGVNS. The CDR3 protein is CASSELGQATYEQYF. DNA of the CDR3: TGTGCCAGCAGTGAATTGGGACAGGCGACCTACGAGCAGTACTTC.

J is TRBJ2-1 and V is TRBV2; the D gene is possibly TRBD2 (7 bases). This CDR3 comprises 10 residues. V lost 8 bases, J lost 10 bases, and 9 bases lay in between. Germline V gene lookup returns CDR1 SNHLY and CDR2 FYNNEI. The CDR3 sequence: CASGGGEQFF. Here the CDR3 DNA reads TGTGCCAGCGGCGGGGGCGAGCAGTTCTTC.

This clonotype was detected only a few times. Here the CDR3 reads CASSLLAAAGGLANEKLFF. The DNA for the CDR3 is TGTGCCAGCAGCCTCTTGGCGGCGGCAGGGGGCCTTGCTAATGAAAAACTGTTTTTT. The rearrangement uses TRBV11-2 and TRBJ1-4; the match to TRBD1 covers 8 bases. V shed 5 bases, J shed 3 bases, and the junction held 17 bases outside the gene matches. The length of the CDR3 is 19 residues. Germline CDR1 and CDR2: SGHAT and FQNNGV.

This clonotype was detected a few times. This chain uses TRBV28 with TRBJ1-3; 9 bases align to TRBD1. Germline V gene lookup returns CDR1 MDHEN and CDR2 SYDVKM. V lost 6 bases, J lost 2 bases, and 2 bases stayed unmatched. The CDR3 covers 14 residues. The CDR3 protein is CASRYRGPGNTIYF. CDR3 sequence (DNA): TGTGCCAGCAGGTACAGGGGGCCTGGAAACACCATATATTTT.

The chain has TRBV6-1 and TRBJ1-5; D not certain. Germline values: CDR1 MNHNS, CDR2 SASEGT. Trimming took 7 bases from V and 0 from J, leaving 10 bases between them. The CDR3 totals 14 residues. CDR3 in amino acids: CASTGGYSNQPQHF. CDR3 nucleotides: TGTGCCAGCACGGGAGGATATAGCAATCAGCCCCAGCATTTT.

V is TRBV4-1 and J is TRBJ2-7; tentative D call: TRBD2 (7 bases). This CDR3 has 16 amino acids. CDR1 and CDR2 from the germline V gene are MGHRA and YSYEKL. V lost 0 bases and J lost 4, with 16 bases in between. The chain's CDR3 is CASSQDRGGGTYEQYF. In DNA form, the CDR3 reads TGCGCCAGCAGCCAAGATCGAGGGGGAGGGACTTACGAGCAGTACTTC.

This clonotype was detected a few times. V usage is TRBV3-1 and J usage is TRBJ2-3, with D hard to call. V lost 4 bases, J lost 10 bases, and 15 bases lay in between. CDR1 and CDR2 (germline): LGHDT, YNNKEL (reference sequence). The CDR3 spans 13 residues. The CDR3 is CASSLRADRAQYF. The CDR3 coding sequence is TGTGCCAGCAGCCTCCGGGCGGATCGGGCGCAGTATTTT.

This clonotype was seen a handful of times. The chain joins TRBV20-1 to TRBJ1-1; D possibly corresponds to TRBD1 (6 bases). Trimming pared 7 bases from V and 5 bases from J, leaving 20 bases between. There are 14 residues in the CDR3. Germline V CDR1 and CDR2: DFQATT, SNEGSKA (reference sequence). As DNA, the CDR3 is TGCAGTGGGTCCCGACAGGTTCAAGGGACTGAAGCTTTCTTT. It is translated as CSGSRQVQGTEAFF.

This clonotype was seen ten or more times. The chain uses TRBV27 and TRBJ2-3, with unresolved D. The ends were cut back, 5 bases at V and 0 bases at J, with 15 bases in the middle. Germline CDR1 is MNHEY and CDR2 is SMNVEV (reference sequence). This CDR3 has 16 residues. The CDR3 bases are TGTGCCAGCAGTCCCGAAGACCACTTTAGCACAGATACGCAGTATTTT. Its protein product is CASSPEDHFSTDTQYF.

The chain links TRBV5-1 to TRBJ2-7; D possibly corresponds to TRBD1 (6 bases). This CDR3 contains 15 residues. V dropped 3 bases and J dropped 2 bases, with 15 bases sitting between them. Germline values: CDR1 SGHRS, CDR2 YFSETQ. The CDR3 DNA reads as TGCGCCAGCAGCTACTCCCCAGGGGAAACCTACGAGCAGTACTTC. Amino acids: CASSYSPGETYEQYF.

The rearrangement joins TRBV5-1 to TRBJ1-2, with TRBD1 matching over 8 bases. Germline V gene sequence: CDR1 SGHRS, CDR2 YFSETQ. Germline trimming cut 0 bases from V and 8 bases from J; bases unmatched to any gene: 3. The CDR3 has 13 amino acids. In nucleotides, the CDR3 is TGCGCCAGCAGCTTGGTCAGGGGGCTCGGCTACACCTTC. Residues: CASSLVRGLGYTF.

The J gene is TRBJ2-1, the V gene TRBV10-3; tentatively, D is TRBD1 or TRBD2 (5 bases each). CDR3 size: 15 residues. CDR1 is ENHRY and CDR2 is SYGVKD in the germline V gene. The ends were cut back, 10 bases at V and 4 bases at J, with 20 bases in the middle. CDR3: CATDSGTNLYNEQFF. The CDR3, as DNA: TGTGCCACCGACTCCGGGACCAATCTTTACAATGAGCAGTTCTTC.

The V call is TRBV20-1, the J call TRBJ1-5; D remains ambiguous. The V end lost 6 bases, the J end lost 5 bases, and 11 bases lay between the germline ends. In germline, CDR1 is DFQATT, CDR2 SNEGSKA (reference sequence). This CDR3 is 12 amino acids long. The CDR3 sequence: CSAGRGDQPQHF. DNA of the CDR3: TGCAGTGCGGGCCGGGGAGATCAGCCCCAGCATTTT.

In its sample, this clonotype was seen a few times. This chain joins TRBV5-1 and TRBJ2-4, with 10 bases that match TRBD2. The germline gives CDR1 SGHRS, CDR2 YFSETQ. CDR3 size: 17 residues. The junction had 7 bases not matched to a gene; V was cut back by 4 bases and J by 0 bases. The CDR3 loop is CASSGTSVLIAKNIQYF. The DNA of the CDR3 is TGCGCCAGCAGCGGGACTAGCGTCCTCATAGCCAAAAACATTCAGTACTTC.

About this clonotype: An end of the junction does not agree with germline; a read error may underlie this. The chain carries TRBV7-9 and TRBJ1-1, with D tentatively TRBD1 (5 bases). Germline CDR1 reads SEHNR; CDR2 reads FQNEAQ (reference sequence). This CDR3 has 14 residues. The CDR3 DNA sequence: TGTGCCAGCAACTTAGGGTCGGGGGTCGAGGAAGCTTTCTTT. This translates into CASNLGSGVEEAFF.

This rearrangement joins TRBV15 to TRBJ1-5, with TRBD1 as a possible D gene (5 bases). CDR1 and CDR2 (germline): LNHNV, YYDKDF (reference sequence). The ends were cut back, 2 bases at V and 1 base at J, with 9 bases in the middle. This CDR3 contains 15 residues. The CDR3 DNA reads as TGTGCCACCAGCAGACTCCGGGACAGCAATCAGCCCCAGCATTTT. It specifies CATSRLRDSNQPQHF.

This clonotype was seen only a few times. The chain has TRBV24-1 and TRBJ2-1, with D perhaps TRBD2 (5 bases). V shed 7 bases and J shed 4 bases, with 13 bases lying between them. Germline V lookup: CDR1 KGHDR, CDR2 SFDVKD. CDR3 size: 14 residues. CDR3 region: CATRPRGRYNEQFF. CDR3 DNA sequence: TGTGCCACCAGGCCCCGGGGAAGATACAATGAGCAGTTCTTC.

This clonotype was counted between two and nine times. The gene calls are TRBV14 and TRBJ2-7; TRBD1 agrees at 7 bases. The CDR3 has 15 residues. V lost 2 bases and J lost 1; bases outside the gene matches: 5. From germline, CDR1 is SGHDN and CDR2 FVKESK. The CDR3 reads CASSQRGQISYEQYF. The CDR3, as DNA: TGTGCCAGCAGCCAACGGGGACAGATATCCTACGAGCAGTACTTC.

This clonotype was counted only a few times. The chain has TRBV9 and TRBJ2-2; D tentatively reads TRBD1 or TRBD2 (6 bases each). This CDR3 contains 15 residues. Germline CDR1 is SGDLS and CDR2 is YYNGEE. Deletions cut 3 bases from V and 0 bases from J, with 9 bases between. The CDR3 loop reads CASSGGTSNTGELFF. CDR3 nucleotide sequence: TGTGCCAGCAGCGGCGGGACATCGAACACCGGGGAGCTGTTTTTT.

There are a few counts of this clonotype. The V and J genes are TRBV20-1 and TRBJ2-5; D remains unclear. V was trimmed by 3 bases and J by 7 bases, leaving 18 bases between them. Germline-derived CDR1 and CDR2 are DFQATT and SNEGSKA (reference sequence). The CDR3 spans 14 residues. DNA for the CDR3: TGCAGTGCTAGCACGGGCGCCGCCGTCCGGACCCAGTACTTC. It codes for CSASTGAAVRTQYF.

This chain connects TRBV6-5 to TRBJ2-1; 9 bases map to TRBD2. Germline lookup yields CDR1 MNHEY and CDR2 SVGAGI. J lost 3 bases, V lost 4 bases, and 4 bases had no gene match. The CDR3 has 15 residues. The CDR3 loop reads CASSFAGGYYNEQFF. CDR3 coding DNA: TGTGCCAGCAGTTTTGCGGGAGGGTACTACAATGAGCAGTTCTTC.

This clonotype was recorded at least ten times. The genes are TRBV7-6 and TRBJ2-3; D remains ambiguous. CDR1 SGHVS and CDR2 FNYEAQ come from the germline V gene. Trimming removed 6 bases at V and 2 bases at J, with 12 bases between. The CDR3 sequence is 14 residues long. The CDR3 DNA sequence: TGTGCCAGCAGGGTCGGCAGCACCACAGATACGCAGTATTTT. It specifies CASRVGSTTDTQYF.